The 26 T cell receptor beta chains below all came from one sample that was sequenced in a study of early stage breast cancer tumors. Some clones are missing from TCRdb's copy, which holds only in-frame ones; the method was immunoSEQ multiplex PCR. The sample includes about 50,000 clones, roughly 84% of them seen just once. The material sequenced was blood. The receptor source for this set is a person aged 45 to 59 with breast cancer.

V and J are TRBV5-1 and TRBJ2-3; 12 bases are a match to TRBD2. Per germline, CDR1 SGHRS and CDR2 YFSETQ. CDR3 size: 16 residues. Trimming removed 0 bases from V and 4 bases from J; junction bases left unmatched: 3. The DNA of the CDR3 is TGCGCCAGCAGCTTGGCTCTAGCGGGAGGGGCAGATACGCAGTATTTT. It specifies CASSLALAGGADTQYF.

The rearrangement joins TRBV6-1 to TRBJ2-7, with no clear D. Germline values: CDR1 MNHNS, CDR2 SASEGT. This CDR3 contains 16 residues. Trimming removed 0 bases from V and 2 bases from J, with 14 bases in between. CDR3 DNA: TGTGCCAGCAGTGAAGCGAATTTGGGCAGAACCTACGAGCAGTACTTC. Protein product: CASSEANLGRTYEQYF.

This chain connects TRBV7-2 to TRBJ2-1; 9 bases are a match to TRBD2. Germline V gene lookup returns CDR1 SGHTA and CDR2 FQGNSA. Germline trimming cut 4 bases from V and 3 bases from J; bases unmatched to any gene: 1. The CDR3 covers 14 residues. The DNA for the CDR3 is TGTGCCAGCAGCTATAGCGGGAGCTACAATGAGCAGTTCTTC. Its translation: CASSYSGSYNEQFF. Full variable domain (rest looked up from reference TRBV7-2 and TRBJ2-1): GAGVSQSPSNKVTEKGKDVELRCDPISGHTALYWYRQSLGQGLEFLIYFQGNSAPDKSGLPSDRFSAERTGGSVSTLTIQRTQQEDSAVYLCASSYSGSYNEQFFGPGTRLTVL.

The chain recombines TRBV30 with TRBJ1-1; D call uncertain. Deletions cut 0 bases from V and 2 bases from J, with 7 bases between. This CDR3 is built from 13 residues. Germline V CDR1 and CDR2: GTSNPN, SVGIG (reference sequence). CDR3 sequence: CAWSVLRNTEAFF. The CDR3 region has the DNA TGTGCCTGGAGTGTCCTGAGAAACACTGAAGCTTTCTTT.

The J gene is TRBJ2-5, the V gene TRBV6-4, with a possible D match to TRBD1 (6 bases). The CDR3 runs 15 residues. Germline V CDR1 and CDR2: MRHNA, SNTAGT. V lost 4 bases to trimming and J lost 5 bases, with 17 bases between them. CDR3 protein: CASSATGSPAETQYF. The CDR3 DNA follows: TGTGCCAGCAGTGCCACAGGGTCCCCCGCGGAGACCCAGTACTTC.

In this sample, this clone turned up once. This chain joins TRBV9 and TRBJ2-7; TRBD1 aligns across 7 bases. Looked up from germline, CDR1 is SGDLS and CDR2 is YYNGEE. Trimming took 3 bases from V and 0 from J; bases not matched to a gene: 3. This CDR3 region has 14 residues. The CDR3 protein is CASSGGQSSYEQYF. The CDR3 DNA sequence: TGTGCCAGCAGCGGGGGACAGAGCTCCTACGAGCAGTACTTC.

The rearrangement links TRBV28 to TRBJ1-1; no firm D call. CDR3 length: 14 amino acids. Germline V gene data show CDR1 as MDHEN and CDR2 as SYDVKM. V was trimmed by 3 bases and J by 5 bases, leaving 13 bases between them. This CDR3 is CASSLGRLGTEAFF. The CDR3 nucleotides are TGTGCCAGCAGTTTGGGCCGTTTGGGGACTGAAGCTTTCTTT.

This clone was recorded a few times. The chain employs TRBV6-4 and TRBJ2-7; D is perhaps TRBD1 or TRBD2 (5 bases each). Trimming took off 6 bases at V and 2 bases at J, with 26 bases between the two ends. CDR3 size: 18 residues. The germline CDR1 and CDR2 sequences are MRHNA and SNTAGT. This CDR3 is CASSVWDPKTYWTYEQYF. Written as DNA, the CDR3 is TGTGCCAGCAGCGTGTGGGACCCTAAAACCTATTGGACCTACGAGCAGTACTTC.

The CDR3 DNA follows: TGTGCCAGCAGCCCCCGGGCGTATTTAGAGACCCAGTACTTC. It yields the protein CASSPRAYLETQYF. The chain carries TRBV7-9 and TRBJ2-5, with D unclear. This CDR3 has 14 amino acids. The V end lost 5 bases, the J end lost 4 bases, and 14 bases lay between the germline ends. Germline V CDR1 and CDR2: SEHNR, FQNEAQ (reference sequence).

V is TRBV14 and J is TRBJ1-6, with D possibly being TRBD1 (5 bases). CDR1 and CDR2 from the germline V gene are SGHDN and FVKESK. V lost 1 base to trimming and J lost 7 bases, with 11 bases between them. The CDR3 runs 15 residues. The CDR3 loop reads CASSQGAGLNSPLHF. The CDR3 coding sequence is TGTGCCAGCAGCCAAGGGGCAGGGCTAAATTCACCCCTCCACTTT.

This rearrangement joins TRBV7-9 to TRBJ2-3; D gene ambiguous. Germline CDR1 and CDR2: SEHNR and FQNEAQ (reference sequence). This CDR3 is built from 14 residues. The ends were cut back, 0 bases at V and 4 bases at J, with 8 bases in the middle. CDR3: CASSLAGAPDTQYF. CDR3 nucleotide sequence: TGTGCCAGCAGCTTAGCAGGTGCCCCAGATACGCAGTATTTT.

V gene TRBV7-8 combines with J gene TRBJ1-6; D gene unclear. Germline V gene sequence: CDR1 SGHVS, CDR2 FQNEAQ. Trimming shortened V by 2 bases and J by 3 bases, and 11 bases separated the two germline ends. The CDR3 loop spans 16 amino acids. CDR3 bases: TGTGCCAGCAGCTTAAACCAGGCCCTCTATAATTCACCCCTCCACTTT. This gives the protein CASSLNQALYNSPLHF.

The J gene is TRBJ2-1, the V gene TRBV7-8, with TRBD2 identical over 13 bases. CDR1 and CDR2 (germline): SGHVS, FQNEAQ. The CDR3 totals 15 residues. The trim removed 5 bases at V and 8 bases at J, leaving 6 bases unmatched. CDR3 region: CASSPTSGGAYEQFF. The CDR3, as DNA: TGTGCCAGCAGCCCCACTAGCGGGGGGGCCTATGAGCAGTTCTTC.

The CDR3 loop reads CASSTGSPYNSPLHF. The DNA for the CDR3 is TGTGCCAGTAGTACGGGGTCGCCCTATAATTCACCCCTCCACTTT. This sequence joins TRBV19 and TRBJ1-6; D uncertain. Trimming cost V 4 bases and J 2 bases, with 9 bases left between them. CDR3 length: 15 residues. Looked up from germline, CDR1 is LNHDA and CDR2 is SQIVND (reference sequence).

This clone showed up just a few times. The V gene is TRBV9, the J gene TRBJ1-1; D is perhaps TRBD1 (6 bases). V lost 4 bases, J lost 8 bases, and 15 bases lay in between. The CDR3 runs to 13 residues. From germline, CDR1 is SGDLS and CDR2 YYNGEE. CDR3: CASSSYPGAEAFF. CDR3 in DNA: TGTGCCAGCAGCTCCTACCCAGGGGCCGAAGCTTTCTTT.

In nucleotides, the CDR3 is TGTGCCAGCAGCTTACACCAGGGGGTCGATGGCTACACCTTC. Its translation: CASSLHQGVDGYTF. The chain links TRBV11-2 to TRBJ1-2; 7 positions agree with TRBD1. Germline loops: CDR1 SGHAT, CDR2 FQNNGV. CDR3 length equals 14 residues. After removal of 2 bases from V and 6 bases from J, the junction contained 6 bases not matched to a gene.

The CDR3 DNA is TGCGCCAGCATGCCCACAGGGGGGCCGGAAGATACGCAGTATTTT. It encodes CASMPTGGPEDTQYF. V is TRBV5-1 and J is TRBJ2-3, with 8 bases fitting TRBD1. CDR1 is SGHRS and CDR2 is YFSETQ in the germline V gene. V trimming: 6 bases; J trimming: 5 bases; junction bases outside the gene matches: 11. The CDR3 extends over 15 amino acids.

The genes are TRBV29-1 and TRBJ2-7, with 12 bases identical to TRBD1. V was clipped by 0 bases and J by 4 bases; unmatched bases: 10. Germline CDR1 is SQVTM and CDR2 is ANQGSEA. This CDR3 comprises 17 residues. Written as DNA, the CDR3 is TGCAGCGTTGAAGATCAAGGGGGGACAGGGGGCTGGTACGAGCAGTACTTC. Amino acid sequence: CSVEDQGGTGGWYEQYF.

The rearrangement links TRBV6-5 to TRBJ1-2; D may be TRBD1 (5 bases). This CDR3 contains 12 residues. Trimming left V 5 bases short and J 7 bases short, with 11 bases between. Germline V CDR1 and CDR2: MNHEY, SVGAGI. The DNA for the CDR3 is TGTGCCAGCAGTAACCAGGGAAGTGGCTACACCTTC. It specifies CASSNQGSGYTF.

This chain links TRBV4-1 with TRBJ2-4; possible D gene TRBD2, 5 bases. Germline loops: CDR1 MGHRA, CDR2 YSYEKL. Deletions cut 0 bases from V and 3 bases from J, with 18 bases between. CDR3 length: 18 amino acids. In DNA, the CDR3 is TGCGCCAGCAGCCAAGAATTCGACATCCTCCGGGGCAAAAACATTCAGTACTTC. It encodes CASSQEFDILRGKNIQYF.

The table lists this clone with a count of one. CDR3 in amino acids: CASSPGQPGGPQHF. CDR3 bases: TGTGCCAGCAGCCCAGGACAGCCGGGTGGGCCCCAGCATTTT. This chain links TRBV7-6 with TRBJ1-5; possible D gene TRBD1, 6 bases. CDR1 and CDR2 (germline): SGHVS, FNYEAQ. V was trimmed by 5 bases and J by 9 bases, leaving 17 bases between them. The CDR3 covers 14 residues.

The chain employs TRBV19 and TRBJ1-2; D remains ambiguous. Trimming pared 1 base from V and 4 bases from J, leaving 13 bases between. Germline-derived CDR1 and CDR2 are LNHDA and SQIVND (reference sequence). The CDR3 has 15 residues. CDR3 sequence reads: CASSIGARQIYGYTF. CDR3 DNA: TGTGCCAGTAGTATAGGGGCTCGGCAAATCTATGGCTACACCTTC.

This chain connects TRBV7-2 to TRBJ1-2; D not certain. CDR3 size: 15 residues. Germline CDR1 is SGHTA and CDR2 is FQGNSA. V was clipped by 1 base and J by 5 bases, with 14 bases between them. The CDR3 DNA is TGTGCCAGCAGCTTAGGAGACGGAAGTCGATATGGCTACACCTTC. It translates to CASSLGDGSRYGYTF. Using reference TRBV7-2 and TRBJ1-2 for the parts outside the CDR3, the full variable domain is GAGVSQSPSNKVTEKGKDVELRCDPISGHTALYWYRQSLGQGLEFLIYFQGNSAPDKSGLPSDRFSAERTGGSVSTLTIQRTQQEDSAVYLCASSLGDGSRYGYTFGSGTRLTVV.

The chain combines TRBV7-6 with TRBJ1-1; D uncertain. V was trimmed by 5 bases and J by 0 bases, leaving 13 bases between them. CDR1 and CDR2 (germline): SGHVS, FNYEAQ. The CDR3 sequence is 15 residues long. CDR3 sequence (DNA): TGTGCCAGCAGCCCCGGAGAGTTGATGAACACTGAAGCTTTCTTT. It specifies CASSPGELMNTEAFF.

The chain uses TRBV9 and TRBJ2-3; no definite D call. Germline V CDR1 and CDR2: SGDLS, YYNGEE. CDR3 length: 15 residues. The V end was cut by 0 bases, the J end by 0 bases, with 8 bases between. This CDR3 is CASSVVPSSTDTQYF. The CDR3 DNA is TGTGCCAGCAGCGTAGTCCCCTCTAGCACAGATACGCAGTATTTT.

The genes are TRBV6-5 and TRBJ2-5; the D call may be TRBD1 or TRBD2 (5 bases each). V was clipped by 6 bases and J by 5 bases, with 16 bases between them. The CDR3 loop spans 14 amino acids. The germline V gene has CDR1 MNHEY and CDR2 SVGAGI. The CDR3 is CASSFSGTRETQYF. CDR3 DNA sequence: TGTGCCAGCAGCTTCTCTGGGACGCGGGAGACCCAGTACTTC.